This T cell receptor (beta chain) was sequenced during a study of type 1 and type 2 diabetes patients. Amplification started from genomic DNA. Amplification of the beta chain CDR3 used 30 forward and 13 reverse multiplex primers. TCRdb itself ran the multiplex PCR reads through MiXCR, one entry per CDR3 protein. The sample shows about 270,000 distinct CDR3 sequences, approximately 45% of them seen only once. Peripheral blood, 9 to 10 milliliters per participant, was collected. The CDR3 is 16 amino acids. CDR1 and CDR2 from the germline V gene are MGHRA and YSYEKL. Deletions cut 7 bases from V and 3 bases from J, with 22 bases between.

Sample: peripheral blood mononuclear cells (PBMCs). This TCR was sampled from a man aged 18 to 30 with type 2 diabetes. The rearrangement uses TRBV4-1 and TRBJ2-7; the D is unclear. The CDR3 DNA reads TGCGCCAGCAACCCCGAACTAAACAGCCCATACTACGAGCAGTACTTC. This encodes CASNPELNSPYYEQYF.